Below, one T cell receptor (beta chain) is given with its context. Its antigen is as yet unknown. Though nominally healthy at sampling, donors likely had unrecorded immune exposures. The PCR had 60 Vbeta and 13 Jbeta primers. The table came from immunoSEQ multiplex PCR; TCRdb's copy has only in-frame clones and leaves some out. The table includes about 52,000 clones, roughly 50% detected once. After removal of 5 bases from V and 5 bases from J, the junction contained 7 bases not matched to a gene. The CDR3 has 13 residues. Germline values: CDR1 SQVTM, CDR2 ANQGSEA. This sample was included in a study of cytomegalovirus exposure and HLA in healthy donors. The study, taken as a whole, reports: Associated with cytomegalovirus, according to the listing, were some 180 TCR beta chains. Later analysis demonstrated an association between a missense DCLRE1C variant and TCR beta V- and J-gene trimming.

This sequence joins TRBV29-1 and TRBJ1-1, with 8 bases lining up with TRBD1. The sequence came from a human donor in good health. What was sequenced was PBMCs. This chain's CDR3 is CSVSDRGYTEAFF. As DNA, the CDR3 is TGCAGCGTTAGCGACAGGGGTTATACTGAAGCTTTCTTT.